The next 24 T cell receptor beta chains were all read from a single sample in a study of T cells of healthy individuals. MiXCR, applied by TCRdb to the 5' RACE reads, yields one record per CDR3 protein. The sample has tens of thousands of distinct CDR3 sequences; 15% to 20% are singletons. Source of these receptors: a human donor in good health.

This clonotype was counted at least ten times. The rearrangement links TRBV21-1 to TRBJ2-2; whether TRBD2, the table's D call, matches the DNA was not checked. TRBV21-1 is given as a pseudogene. This CDR3 spans 16 amino acids. CDR3 loop: CASRPWPSSNTGELFF. CDR3 DNA: TGTGCCAGCAGACCTTGGCCCTCTTCGAACACCGGGGAGCTGTTTTTT.

The rearrangement joins TRBV12-3 or TRBV12-4 to TRBJ2-7; D gene uncertain. The CDR3 is made up of 14 amino acids. Trimming removed 0 bases at V and 6 bases at J, with 12 bases between. DNA of the CDR3: TGTGCCAGCAGTTTAGCTGGGTCTCGTACCGAGCAGTACTTC. Translation gives CASSLAGSRTEQYF.

This clonotype has just a few counts. This sequence joins TRBV28 and TRBJ1-5; 9 bases are shared with TRBD1. V lost 8 bases, J lost 6 bases, and 11 bases stayed unmatched. From germline, CDR1 is MDHEN and CDR2 SYDVKM. The CDR3 has 15 residues. The CDR3 reads CASQPGQGVGQPQHF. The DNA for the CDR3 is TGTGCCAGCCAACCGGGACAGGGAGTGGGTCAGCCCCAGCATTTT.

V gene TRBV5-5 combines with J gene TRBJ1-5, with a possible D match to TRBD1 (5 bases). The CDR3 is 13 amino acids. Trimming took off 4 bases at V and 2 bases at J, with 7 bases between the two ends. Germline CDR1 is SGHKS and CDR2 is YYEKEE (reference sequence). The DNA for the CDR3 is TGTGCCAGCAGCCCGACAGGCAATCAGCCCCAGCATTTT. As protein: CASSPTGNQPQHF.

This clonotype was seen many times. The genes are TRBV7-6 and TRBJ2-7; TRBD1 agrees at 9 bases. Germline CDR1 reads SGHVS; CDR2 reads FNYEAQ. The length of the CDR3 is 14 residues. V shed 4 bases and J 3 bases; nucleotides not matched to a gene: 4. This CDR3 is CASSSPGQGYEQYF. The CDR3 DNA follows: TGTGCCAGCAGCTCGCCGGGACAGGGCTACGAGCAGTACTTC.

As regards this clonotype: A read error is possible here, since a much larger clone lies one base away. The gene calls are TRBV4-1 and TRBJ1-1; D remains ambiguous. The CDR3 spans 14 residues. The V gene's germline CDR1 is MGHRA and CDR2 YSYEKL. The CDR3 loop reads CTSSQERRNTEAFF. CDR3 in DNA: TGCACCAGCAGCCAAGAACGCAGGAACACTGAAGCTTTCTTT.

The sample holds many counts of this clonotype. J is TRBJ1-3 and V is TRBV11-2; no reliable D call. The CDR3 runs 14 residues. Trimming removed 5 bases from V and 4 bases from J, with 12 bases in between. The germline V gene encodes CDR1 SGHAT and CDR2 FQNNGV. CDR3 nucleotide sequence: TGTGCCAGCAGCGGGTGGGTCGACGGAAACACCATATATTTT. Protein product: CASSGWVDGNTIYF.

V gene TRBV3-1 combines with J gene TRBJ2-4; TRBD2 is a possible D gene (6 bases). CDR1 is LGHDT, CDR2 YNNKEL, per germline (reference sequence). CDR3 length: 15 amino acids. V was cut by 0 bases and J by 15 bases, with 21 bases left in between. CDR3 sequence reads: CASSQDLLEGRALYF. Here the CDR3 DNA reads TGTGCCAGCAGCCAAGATTTATTGGAGGGTAGAGCTCTGTACTTC.

The chain uses TRBV28 and TRBJ2-2; 7 bases line up with TRBD2. This CDR3 has 12 residues. With 7 bases clipped from V and 10 bases from J, the junction kept 6 bases outside the gene matches. The germline V gene has CDR1 MDHEN and CDR2 SYDVKM. CDR3 DNA sequence: TGTGCCAGCACCCCCCGGGGGGTGGAGCTGTTTTTT. Translated, it gives CASTPRGVELFF.

This rearrangement joins TRBV15 to TRBJ2-4, with 8 bases that match TRBD2. J was trimmed by 0 bases and V by 0 bases; bases with no gene match: 10. Germline lookup yields CDR1 LNHNV and CDR2 YYDKDF (reference sequence). The CDR3 runs 19 residues. The CDR3 nucleotides are TGTGCCACCAGCAGAGATGCGGCGGGGGGTATCCTAGCCAAAAACATTCAGTACTTC. Translated, it gives CATSRDAAGGILAKNIQYF. The variable domain in full, completed from reference TRBV15 and TRBJ2-4, reads DAMVIQNPRYQVTQFGKPVTLSCSQTLNHNVMYWYQQKSSQAPKLLFHYYDKDFNNEADTPDNFQSRRPNTSFCFLDIRSPGLGDTAMYLCATSRDAAGGILAKNIQYFGAGTRLSVL.

The chain couples TRBV18 to TRBJ2-7; D is undetermined. This CDR3 spans 14 amino acids. Germline CDR1 reads KGHSH; CDR2 reads LQKENI. V shed 6 bases and J shed 0 bases, with 12 bases lying between them. CDR3 residues: CASSLEASSYEQYF. CDR3 in DNA: TGTGCCAGCTCCCTCGAAGCGTCCTCCTACGAGCAGTACTTC.

The rearrangement uses TRBV27 and TRBJ2-1, with 7 bases fitting TRBD2. The CDR3 has 15 residues. Looked up from germline, CDR1 is MNHEY and CDR2 is SMNVEV (reference sequence). V was pared by 2 bases and J by 6 bases, with 7 bases of the junction left unmatched. In DNA, the CDR3 is TGTGCCAGCAGTTTAAGGGGCAGGGAGGGCAATGAGCAGTTCTTC. Protein: CASSLRGREGNEQFF.

Of note for this clonotype: A read error may explain this, as a much larger clone is one base away. The chain joins TRBV5-1 to TRBJ2-7; TRBD1 matches at 9 bases. From germline, CDR1 is SGHRS and CDR2 YFSETQ. The CDR3 is 14 residues long. Trimming at V came to 4 bases and at J to 7 bases, leaving 9 bases not matched to a gene. CDR3 coding DNA: TGCGCCAGCAGCCGGGACAGGGCCCACGATGAGCAGTACTTC. Amino acids: CASSRDRAHDEQYF. Drawing the rest from reference TRBV5-1 and TRBJ2-7, the complete variable domain is KAGVTQTPRYLIKTRGQQVTLSCSPISGHRSVSWYQQTPGQGLQFLFEYFSETQRNKGNFPGRFSGRQFSNSRSEMNVSTLELGDSALYLCASSRDRAHDEQYFGPGTRLTVT.

This clonotype has only a few counts. The chain has TRBV5-4 and TRBJ2-3, with 11 bases identical to TRBD2. The germline gives CDR1 SGHNT, CDR2 YYREEE (reference sequence). CDR3 length: 17 residues. Losses at the gene ends were 4 bases for V and 2 bases for J; bases not matched to a gene: 9. The CDR3 bases are TGTGCCAGCAGCCCGCTTAGCGGGGGGGTGGACACAGATACGCAGTATTTT. It is translated as CASSPLSGGVDTDTQYF.

In DNA, the CDR3 is TGCAGCGTTGAGACGACTACGGGTTTTAGTTCTCATGAGCAGTTCTTC. Its protein product is CSVETTTGFSSHEQFF. J is TRBJ2-1 and V is TRBV29-1, with a weak D call TRBD2 (5 bases). Germline values: CDR1 SQVTM, CDR2 ANQGSEA. V was trimmed by 3 bases and J by 8 bases, leaving 23 bases between them. The CDR3 covers 16 residues.

This chain joins TRBV18 and TRBJ1-1; perhaps TRBD1 as D (5 bases). CDR3 length: 14 residues. V dropped 6 bases and J dropped 1 base, with 12 bases sitting between them. Germline CDR1 reads KGHSH; CDR2 reads LQKENI. In DNA form, the CDR3 reads TGTGCCAGCTCCCCCCGGGGACGGAACACTGAAGCTTTCTTT. Its translation is CASSPRGRNTEAFF.

V gene TRBV5-1 combines with J gene TRBJ1-6, with D maybe TRBD1 (5 bases). Germline CDR1 reads SGHRS; CDR2 reads YFSETQ. Trimming took off 2 bases at V and 7 bases at J, with 7 bases between the two ends. The CDR3 consists of 13 residues. The CDR3: CASSFGDNSPLHF. CDR3 bases: TGCGCCAGCAGCTTCGGGGACAATTCACCCCTCCACTTT.

The chain combines TRBV5-1 with TRBJ2-7; 7 nucleotides agree with TRBD1. This CDR3 is built from 15 residues. Germline lookup yields CDR1 SGHRS and CDR2 YFSETQ. Trimming removed 0 bases from V and 2 bases from J; junction bases left unmatched: 5. The CDR3 protein is CASSLAEQGTYEQYF. CDR3 DNA sequence: TGCGCCAGCAGCTTGGCGGAACAGGGGACCTACGAGCAGTACTTC.

This clonotype occurred many times. The chain employs TRBV29-1 and TRBJ2-3, with 7 bases fitting TRBD2. Germline V gene sequence: CDR1 SQVTM, CDR2 ANQGSEA. V lost 4 bases and J lost 0; bases outside the gene matches: 10. CDR3 length: 16 amino acids. The CDR3 here is CSVVAPRAGSTDTQYF. CDR3 coding DNA: TGCAGCGTTGTAGCCCCGAGAGCGGGAAGCACAGATACGCAGTATTTT.

This clonotype was counted between two and nine times. The V and J genes are TRBV5-1 and TRBJ2-3; D is unclear. V was pared by 1 base and J by 2 bases, with 5 bases between. From germline, CDR1 is SGHRS and CDR2 YFSETQ. This CDR3 is 13 amino acids long. The CDR3 spells CASSLQVTDTQYF. As DNA, the CDR3 is TGCGCCAGCAGCTTGCAGGTCACAGATACGCAGTATTTT.

Regarding this clonotype: One base away lies a much larger clone, so this may be a sequencing read error. This chain joins TRBV28 and TRBJ2-3; D is unresolved. This CDR3 has 14 residues. Germline CDR1 is MDHEN and CDR2 is SYDVKM. CDR3: CTSSLSVITDTQYF. The CDR3 bases are TGTACCAGCAGTTTATCTGTGATTACAGATACGCAGTATTTT.

The chain joins TRBV3-1 to TRBJ2-3; 8 bases fit TRBD2. This CDR3 region has 18 residues. Germline-derived CDR1 and CDR2 are LGHDT and YNNKEL (reference sequence). The trim removed 2 bases at V and 5 bases at J, leaving 15 bases unmatched. The DNA of the CDR3 is TGTGCCAGCAGCCAAATTATCAGCGGGGGCACCCGGGGAGATACGCAGTATTTT. This sequence encodes CASSQIISGGTRGDTQYF.

There are many counts of this clonotype. Here the CDR3 DNA reads TGTGCCAGCAGCTTAGCACCGGCAGATACGCAGTATTTT. This translates into CASSLAPADTQYF. The chain is built from TRBV7-9 and TRBJ2-3; D gene unclear. Trimming cost V 0 bases and J 4 bases, with 5 bases left between them. Germline CDR1 is SEHNR and CDR2 is FQNEAQ (reference sequence). This CDR3 has 13 residues.

This clonotype has only a few counts. This chain connects TRBV6-6 to TRBJ2-5; D unclear. This CDR3 region has 11 residues. Germline CDR1 MNHNY, CDR2 SVGAGI (reference sequence). Between the trimmed V and J ends, which lost 4 bases and 6 bases, there was a span of 6 bases. The CDR3 DNA reads as TGTGCCAGCAGTTTCAGTCAGACCCAGTACTTC. Its protein product is CASSFSQTQYF.